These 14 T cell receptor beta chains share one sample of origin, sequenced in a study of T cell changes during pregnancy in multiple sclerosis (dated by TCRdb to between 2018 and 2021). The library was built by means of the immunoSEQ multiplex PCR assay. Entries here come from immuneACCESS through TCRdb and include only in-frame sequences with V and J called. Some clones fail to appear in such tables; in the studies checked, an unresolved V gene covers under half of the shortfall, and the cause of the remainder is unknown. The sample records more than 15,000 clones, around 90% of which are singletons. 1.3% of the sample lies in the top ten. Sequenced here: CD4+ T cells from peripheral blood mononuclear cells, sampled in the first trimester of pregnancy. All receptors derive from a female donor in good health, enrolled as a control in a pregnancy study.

The CDR3 loop is CASSSGTSGGETQYF. For the CDR3, the DNA is TGTGCCAGCTCTAGCGGGACTAGCGGGGGAGAGACCCAGTACTTC. The V and J genes are TRBV18 and TRBJ2-5, with 14 bases that match TRBD2. The J segment lost 4 bases and the V segment lost 6 bases, leaving 4 bases of the junction unmatched. Germline CDR1 KGHSH, CDR2 LQKENI. This CDR3 region has 15 residues.

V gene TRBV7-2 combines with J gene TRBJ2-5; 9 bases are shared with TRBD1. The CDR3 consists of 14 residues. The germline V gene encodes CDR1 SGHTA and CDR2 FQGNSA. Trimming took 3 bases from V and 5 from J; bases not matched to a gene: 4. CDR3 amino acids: CASSFDRGGETQYF. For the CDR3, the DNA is TGTGCCAGCAGCTTTGACAGGGGGGGGGAGACCCAGTACTTC.

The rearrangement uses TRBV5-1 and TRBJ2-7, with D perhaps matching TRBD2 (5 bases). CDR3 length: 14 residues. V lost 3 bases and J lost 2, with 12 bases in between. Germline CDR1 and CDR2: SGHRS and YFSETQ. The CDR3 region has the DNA TGCGCCAGCAGCTCTGAGGGCTCCACCTACGAGCAGTACTTC. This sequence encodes CASSSEGSTYEQYF.

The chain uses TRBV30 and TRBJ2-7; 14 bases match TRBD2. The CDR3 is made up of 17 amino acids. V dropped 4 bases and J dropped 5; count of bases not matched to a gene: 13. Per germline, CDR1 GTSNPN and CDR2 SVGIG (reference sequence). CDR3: CAWTAPGLAGVGHEQYF. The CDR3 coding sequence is TGTGCCTGGACCGCTCCGGGACTAGCGGGAGTAGGCCACGAGCAGTACTTC.

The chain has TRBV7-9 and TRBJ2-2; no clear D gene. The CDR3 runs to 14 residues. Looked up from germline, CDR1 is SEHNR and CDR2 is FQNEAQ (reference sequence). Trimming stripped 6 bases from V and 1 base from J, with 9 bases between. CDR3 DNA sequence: TGTGCCAGCAGTCCCACATGGAACACCGGGGAGCTGTTTTTT. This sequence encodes CASSPTWNTGELFF. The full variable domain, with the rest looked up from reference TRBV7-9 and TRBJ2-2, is DTGVSQNPRHKITKRGQNVTFRCDPISEHNRLYWYRQTLGQGPEFLTYFQNEAQLEKSRLLSDRFSAERPKGSFSTLEIQRTEQGDSAMYLCASSPTWNTGELFFGEGSRLTVL.

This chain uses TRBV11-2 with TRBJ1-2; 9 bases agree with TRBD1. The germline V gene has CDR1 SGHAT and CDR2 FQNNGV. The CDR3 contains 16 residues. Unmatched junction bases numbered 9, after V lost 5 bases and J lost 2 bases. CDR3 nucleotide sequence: TGTGCCAGCAGCCAAAACGGGGGACAGGGAAACTATGGCTACACCTTC. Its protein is CASSQNGGQGNYGYTF.

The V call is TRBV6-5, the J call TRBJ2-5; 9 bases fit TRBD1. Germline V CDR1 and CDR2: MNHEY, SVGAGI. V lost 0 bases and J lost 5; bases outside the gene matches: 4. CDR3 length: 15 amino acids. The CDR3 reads CASSYSGQGSETQYF. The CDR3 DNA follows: TGTGCCAGCAGTTACTCGGGACAGGGTTCGGAGACCCAGTACTTC.

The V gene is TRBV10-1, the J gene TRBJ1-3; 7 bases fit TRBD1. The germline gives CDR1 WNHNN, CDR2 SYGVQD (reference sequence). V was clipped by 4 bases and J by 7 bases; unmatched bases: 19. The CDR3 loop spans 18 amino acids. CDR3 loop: CASSADRELNHRANTIYF. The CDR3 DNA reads TGCGCCAGCAGTGCCGACAGGGAGCTAAACCATCGAGCCAACACCATATATTTT.

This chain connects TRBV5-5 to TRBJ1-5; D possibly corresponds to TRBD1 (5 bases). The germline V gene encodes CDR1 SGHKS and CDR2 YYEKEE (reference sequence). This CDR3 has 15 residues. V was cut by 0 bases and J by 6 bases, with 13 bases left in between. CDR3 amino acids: CASSLGLGRGQPQHF. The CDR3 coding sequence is TGTGCCAGCAGCTTGGGTCTAGGTAGGGGTCAGCCCCAGCATTTT.

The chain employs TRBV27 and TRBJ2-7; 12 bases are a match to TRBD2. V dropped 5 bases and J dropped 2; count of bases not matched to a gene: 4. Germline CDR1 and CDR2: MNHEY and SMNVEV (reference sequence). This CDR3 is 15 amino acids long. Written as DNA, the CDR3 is TGTGCCAGCAGTATACTAGCGGGAGGTGCCTACGAGCAGTACTTC. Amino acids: CASSILAGGAYEQYF.

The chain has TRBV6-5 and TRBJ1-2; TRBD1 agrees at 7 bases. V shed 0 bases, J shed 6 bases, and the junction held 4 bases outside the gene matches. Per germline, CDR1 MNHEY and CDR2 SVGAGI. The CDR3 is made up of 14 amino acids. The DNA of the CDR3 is TGTGCCAGCAGTTACTCGTGGCAGGGGGATGGCTACACCTTC. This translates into CASSYSWQGDGYTF.

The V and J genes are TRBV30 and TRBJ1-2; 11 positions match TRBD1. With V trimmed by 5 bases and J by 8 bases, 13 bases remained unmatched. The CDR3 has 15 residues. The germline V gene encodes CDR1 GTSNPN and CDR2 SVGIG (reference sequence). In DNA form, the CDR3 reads TGTGCCTGGGCCGGGGACAGGGGGACTCTTGGGGGCTACACCTTC. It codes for CAWAGDRGTLGGYTF.

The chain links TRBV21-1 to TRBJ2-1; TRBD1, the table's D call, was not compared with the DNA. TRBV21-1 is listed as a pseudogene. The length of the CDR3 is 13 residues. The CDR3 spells CASSHPRGNEQFF. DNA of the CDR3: TGTGCCAGCAGCCACCCCAGGGGGAATGAGCAGTTCTTC.

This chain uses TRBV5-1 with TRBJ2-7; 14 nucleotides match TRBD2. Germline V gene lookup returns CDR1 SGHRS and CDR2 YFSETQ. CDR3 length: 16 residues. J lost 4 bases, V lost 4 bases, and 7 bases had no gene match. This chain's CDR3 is CASSQRTSGRRYEQYF. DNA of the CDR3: TGCGCCAGCAGCCAAAGGACTAGCGGGAGGAGATACGAGCAGTACTTC.